This TCR beta chain originates from a study of T cell responses to AZD1222 COVID-19 vaccine. TCRdb keeps only in-frame clones here, not all; method: immunoSEQ multiplex PCR. The sample carries about 120,000 clones, 89% recorded once. After removal of 6 bases from V and 6 bases from J, the junction contained 13 bases not matched to a gene. Germline assignment: CDR1 SGDLS and CDR2 YYNGEE. The CDR3 is 15 residues long. The chain couples TRBV9 to TRBJ2-3; 7 nucleotides agree with TRBD2. The receptor was derived from an adult in good health. The sample consisted of peripheral blood, taken on day 0 of AZD1222 vaccination. In DNA, the CDR3 is TGTGCCAGCACCCGACTAGCCTCTTTTTCGGATACGCAGTATTTT. Protein product: CASTRLASFSDTQYF.